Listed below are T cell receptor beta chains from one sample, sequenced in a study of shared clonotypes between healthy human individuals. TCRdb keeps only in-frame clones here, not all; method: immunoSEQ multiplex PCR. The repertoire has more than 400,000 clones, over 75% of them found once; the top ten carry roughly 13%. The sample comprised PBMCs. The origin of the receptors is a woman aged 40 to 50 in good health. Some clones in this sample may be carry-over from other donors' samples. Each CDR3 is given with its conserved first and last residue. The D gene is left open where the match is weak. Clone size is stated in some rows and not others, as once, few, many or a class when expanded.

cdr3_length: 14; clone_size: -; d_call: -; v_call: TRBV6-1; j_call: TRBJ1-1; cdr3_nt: TGTGCCAGCAGTGAAAGAGGGCCGAACACTGAAGCTTTCTTT; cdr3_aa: CASSERGPNTEAFF
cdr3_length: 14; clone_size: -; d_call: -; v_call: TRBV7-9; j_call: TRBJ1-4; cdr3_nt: TGTGCCAGCAGCCCGACAGGATCTTATGAAAAACTGTTTTTT; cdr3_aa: CASSPTGSYEKLFF
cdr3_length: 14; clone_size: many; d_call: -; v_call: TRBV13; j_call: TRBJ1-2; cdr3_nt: TGTGCCAGCAGCTTAGGCAGGGAGAACTATGGCTACACCTTC; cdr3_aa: CASSLGRENYGYTF
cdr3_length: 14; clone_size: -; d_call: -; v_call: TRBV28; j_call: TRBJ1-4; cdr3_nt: TGTGCCAGCAGGGGGGGATCCGCTAATGAAAAACTGTTTTTT; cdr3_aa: CASRGGSANEKLFF
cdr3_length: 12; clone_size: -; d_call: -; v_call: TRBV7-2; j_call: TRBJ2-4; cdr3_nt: TGTGCCAGCAGCCCACAGGGAAACATTCAGTACTTC; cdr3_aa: CASSPQGNIQYF
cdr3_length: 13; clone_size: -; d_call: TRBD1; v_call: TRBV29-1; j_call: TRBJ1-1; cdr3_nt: TGCAGCGTTGAGAGGGGGCGAAACACTGAAGCTTTCTTT; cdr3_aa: CSVERGRNTEAFF
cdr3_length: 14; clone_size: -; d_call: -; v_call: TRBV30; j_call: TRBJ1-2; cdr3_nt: TGTGCCTGGAATCGGGACTCAGCTAACTATGGCTACACCTTC; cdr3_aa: CAWNRDSANYGYTF
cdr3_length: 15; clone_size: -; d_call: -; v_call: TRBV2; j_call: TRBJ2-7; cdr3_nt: TGTGCCAGCCGACGGGGGGCGATTTCTCCGTACGAGCAGTACTTC; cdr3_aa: CASRRGAISPYEQYF
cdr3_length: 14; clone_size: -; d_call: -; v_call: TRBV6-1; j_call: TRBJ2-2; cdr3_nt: TGTGCCAGCAGTAGGGCAGGGGATCCCGGGGAGCTGTTTTTT; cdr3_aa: CASSRAGDPGELFF
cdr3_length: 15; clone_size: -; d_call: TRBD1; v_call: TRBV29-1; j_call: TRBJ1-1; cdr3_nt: TGCAGCGTTCCGCGACAGGGTATAGCGTACACTGAAGCTTTCTTT; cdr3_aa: CSVPRQGIAYTEAFF
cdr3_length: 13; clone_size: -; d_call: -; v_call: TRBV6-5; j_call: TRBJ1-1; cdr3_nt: TGTGCCAGCACCCGTCTACCAGAAACTGAAGCTTTCTTT; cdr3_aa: CASTRLPETEAFF
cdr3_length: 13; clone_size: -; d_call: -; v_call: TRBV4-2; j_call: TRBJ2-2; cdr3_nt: TGTGCCAGCAACATCAGGGGTACCGGGGAGCTGTTTTTT; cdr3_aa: CASNIRGTGELFF
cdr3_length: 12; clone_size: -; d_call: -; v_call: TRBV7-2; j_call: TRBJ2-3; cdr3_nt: TGTGCCAGCAGCCGCCATACAGATACGCAGTATTTT; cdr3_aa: CASSRHTDTQYF
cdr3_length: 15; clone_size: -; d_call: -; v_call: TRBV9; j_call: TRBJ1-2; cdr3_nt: TGTGCCAGCAGCGCCCGTGGCGGTCCCCTCTATGGCTACACCTTC; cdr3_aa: CASSARGGPLYGYTF
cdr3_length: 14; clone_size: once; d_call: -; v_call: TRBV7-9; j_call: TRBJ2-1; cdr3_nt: TGTGCCAGCAGCTTAGGAGGGGGGGTACCTGAGCAGTTCTTC; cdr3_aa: CASSLGGGVPEQFF
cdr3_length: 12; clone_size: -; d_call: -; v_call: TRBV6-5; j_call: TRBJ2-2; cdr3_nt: TGTGCCAGCAGTTACTCGTACGGGGAGCTGTTTTTT; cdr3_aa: CASSYSYGELFF
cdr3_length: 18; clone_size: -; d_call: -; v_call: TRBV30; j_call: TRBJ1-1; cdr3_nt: TGTGCCTGGGCCAGCCGTTATGGGGGGGACCCACTCCGGACTGAAGCTTTCTTT; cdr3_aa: CAWASRYGGDPLRTEAFF
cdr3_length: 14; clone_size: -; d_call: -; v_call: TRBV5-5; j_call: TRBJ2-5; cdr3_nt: TGTGCCAGCAGCCCGGGCCTAGCCCTAGGGGAGCAGTACTTC; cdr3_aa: CASSPGLALGEQYF
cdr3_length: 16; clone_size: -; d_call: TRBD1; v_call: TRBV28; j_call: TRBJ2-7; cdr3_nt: TGTGCCAGCAGTTTAAATCCGGGACAGGGATTGTACGAGCAGTACTTC; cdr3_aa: CASSLNPGQGLYEQYF
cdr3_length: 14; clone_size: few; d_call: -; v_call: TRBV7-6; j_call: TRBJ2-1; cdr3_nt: TGTGCCAGCAGCTTGGACCCTAGCAGCGATGAGCAGTTCTTC; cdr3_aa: CASSLDPSSDEQFF
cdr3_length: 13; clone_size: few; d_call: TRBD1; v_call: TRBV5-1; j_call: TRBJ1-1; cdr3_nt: TGCGCCAGCAACCTGGGGCAGGGGGGTGAAGCTTTCTTT; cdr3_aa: CASNLGQGGEAFF
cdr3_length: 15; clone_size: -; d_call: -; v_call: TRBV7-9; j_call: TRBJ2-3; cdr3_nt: TGTGCCAGCAGCTTAGACTCAACTAGCACAGATACGCAGTATTTT; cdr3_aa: CASSLDSTSTDTQYF
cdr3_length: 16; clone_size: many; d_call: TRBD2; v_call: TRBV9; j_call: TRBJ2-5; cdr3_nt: TGTGCCAGCAGCGTAGCGGGGCTAGCGGGAGGGGAGACCCAGTACTTC; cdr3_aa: CASSVAGLAGGETQYF
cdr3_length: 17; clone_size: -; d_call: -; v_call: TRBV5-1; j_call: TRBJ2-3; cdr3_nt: TGCGCCAGCAGCTTGGGGTGGCAGGTGGACCCTCCAGATACGCAGTATTTT; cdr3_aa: CASSLGWQVDPPDTQYF
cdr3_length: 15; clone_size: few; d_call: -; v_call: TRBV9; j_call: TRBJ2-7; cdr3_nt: TGTGCCAGCAGCGCCCAACAGGGACCAACCTACGAGCAGTACTTC; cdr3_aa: CASSAQQGPTYEQYF
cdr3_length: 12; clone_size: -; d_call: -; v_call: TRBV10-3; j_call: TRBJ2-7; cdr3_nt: TGTGCCATGGGGACTGACTTCTACGAGCAGTACTTC; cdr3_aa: CAMGTDFYEQYF
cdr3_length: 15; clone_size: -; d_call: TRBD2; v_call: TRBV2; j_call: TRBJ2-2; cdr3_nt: TGTGCCAGCAGTCGGACTAGCGGGAACACCGGGGAGCTGTTTTTT; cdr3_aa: CASSRTSGNTGELFF
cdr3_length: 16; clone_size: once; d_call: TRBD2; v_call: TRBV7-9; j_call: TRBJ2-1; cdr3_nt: TGTGCCAGCATAGGTGGAGGACTAGCGGGAGCCAATGAGCAGTTCTTC; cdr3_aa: CASIGGGLAGANEQFF
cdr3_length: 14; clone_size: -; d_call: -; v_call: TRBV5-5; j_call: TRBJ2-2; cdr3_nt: TGTGCCAGCAGCTTGGGGCAGGGACCCGGGGAGCTGTTTTTT; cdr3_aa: CASSLGQGPGELFF
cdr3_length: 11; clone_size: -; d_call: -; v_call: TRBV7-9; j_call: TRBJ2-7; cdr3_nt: TGTGCCAGCTCAGGCCTCAAGGAGCAGTACTTC; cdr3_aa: CASSGLKEQYF
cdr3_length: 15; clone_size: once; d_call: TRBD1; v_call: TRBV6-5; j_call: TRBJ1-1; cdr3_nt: TGTGCCAGCAGTTACACGGACAGGCGGGGCACTGAAGCTTTCTTT; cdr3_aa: CASSYTDRRGTEAFF